This T cell receptor beta chain is drawn from a study of T cell responses to AZD1222 COVID-19 vaccine. Study results and caveats: Donors were chiefly white British, with a greater number of females, and clonal diversity was perhaps underestimated.

This table comes from immunoSEQ multiplex PCR, and its TCRdb copy is limited to in-frame clones, with some not included. The profile covers 110,000 to 150,000 clones, with 80% to 95% appearing a single time and roughly 3.7% taken by the ten largest. V lost 0 bases and J lost 4, with 6 bases in between. The CDR3 spans 13 residues. Germline V gene sequence: CDR1 MNHNS, CDR2 SASEGT. To note about this clone: Its target is unknown.

The clonotype comes from an adult in good health. This chain connects TRBV6-1 to TRBJ1-1; D is ambiguous. The material was peripheral blood, obtained on day 0 of AZD1222 vaccination. The CDR3 nucleotides are TGTGCCAGCAGTGAAGCACGGGGCACTGAAGCTTTCTTT. This translates into CASSEARGTEAFF.